Listed below are T cell receptor beta chains from one sample, sequenced in a study of T-cell memory formation after mild COVID-19. TCRdb re-called the 5' RACE reads through MiXCR, storing one row per CDR3 protein. This sample carries roughly 130,000 distinct CDR3 sequences, approximately 6.2% of them seen once, and the ten largest clones take 2% to 2.5%. The sample was PBMCs or a T cell subset sorted from them (not recorded which). The source is an adult woman who had mild COVID-19 (a few samples of this study predate the infection). Cell type and time point are not known. Both conserved end residues are part of each CDR3. Fields, in order: clone size, D gene, J gene, V gene, CDR3 protein, CDR3 DNA. D genes are given only for firm matches. Expanded clones get a size class; other rows say once, few or many, or leave the size out.

abundance: .
d_gene: .
j_gene: TRBJ2-2
v_gene: TRBV3-1
CDR3aa: CASRRRELNTGELFF
CDR3nt: TGTGCCAGCAGACGCCGTGAACTTAACACCGGGGAGCTGTTTTTT

abundance: many
d_gene: TRBD1
j_gene: TRBJ2-1
v_gene: TRBV20-1
CDR3aa: CSAHKTGSSYNEQFF
CDR3nt: TGCAGTGCTCACAAGACAGGGAGCTCCTACAATGAGCAGTTCTTC

abundance: many
d_gene: .
j_gene: TRBJ2-7
v_gene: TRBV7-6
CDR3aa: CASSLGLAYEQYF
CDR3nt: TGTGCCAGCAGCTTGGGTTTGGCCTACGAGCAGTACTTC

abundance: .
d_gene: .
j_gene: TRBJ2-3
v_gene: TRBV15
CDR3aa: CATSRVQRNTDTQYF
CDR3nt: TGTGCCACCAGCAGAGTGCAGCGGAACACAGATACGCAGTATTTT

abundance: few
d_gene: TRBD2
j_gene: TRBJ2-1
v_gene: TRBV5-1
CDR3aa: CASSLLGGAGHNEQFF
CDR3nt: TGCGCCAGCAGCTTGCTTGGAGGAGCGGGGCACAATGAGCAGTTCTTC

abundance: .
d_gene: .
j_gene: TRBJ2-5
v_gene: TRBV12-3/TRBV12-4
CDR3aa: CASTPFRKETQYF
CDR3nt: TGTGCCAGCACTCCATTCAGGAAAGAGACCCAGTACTTC

abundance: .
d_gene: .
j_gene: TRBJ1-1
v_gene: TRBV6-2/TRBV6-3
CDR3aa: CASSYSTENTEAFF
CDR3nt: TGTGCCAGCAGTTACTCGACTGAGAACACTGAAGCTTTCTTT

abundance: .
d_gene: TRBD1
j_gene: TRBJ1-1
v_gene: TRBV19
CDR3aa: CASLRQGAGVDTEAFF
CDR3nt: TGTGCCAGCCTCCGACAGGGGGCAGGGGTGGACACTGAAGCTTTCTTT

abundance: few
d_gene: .
j_gene: TRBJ2-2
v_gene: TRBV12-3/TRBV12-4
CDR3aa: CASSGAPLDTETGELFF
CDR3nt: TGTGCCAGCAGTGGGGCGCCCTTGGACACTGAGACCGGGGAGCTGTTTTTT

abundance: .
d_gene: TRBD1
j_gene: TRBJ2-1
v_gene: TRBV27
CDR3aa: CASTPRGTGIVWFF
CDR3nt: TGTGCCAGCACACCCCGGGGGACAGGGATAGTGTGGTTCTTC

abundance: .
d_gene: .
j_gene: TRBJ2-7
v_gene: TRBV3-1
CDR3aa: CASSQVGGEQYF
CDR3nt: TGTGCCAGCAGCCAAGTTGGGGGCGAGCAGTACTTC

abundance: .
d_gene: .
j_gene: TRBJ2-1
v_gene: TRBV7-2
CDR3aa: CASSFPGRGGEQFF
CDR3nt: TGTGCCAGCAGCTTCCCGGGACGGGGCGGTGAGCAGTTCTTC

abundance: few
d_gene: .
j_gene: TRBJ1-1
v_gene: TRBV5-1
CDR3aa: CASRTAESPTAFF
CDR3nt: TGCGCCAGCCGGACAGCGGAAAGCCCTACAGCTTTCTTT

abundance: few
d_gene: .
j_gene: TRBJ1-2
v_gene: TRBV11-2
CDR3aa: CASRQQGRSYGYTF
CDR3nt: TGTGCCAGCAGGCAACAGGGCCGGTCCTATGGCTACACCTTC

abundance: .
d_gene: .
j_gene: TRBJ2-1
v_gene: TRBV7-9
CDR3aa: CATSPSNSGDWDNEQFF
CDR3nt: TGTGCCACCTCGCCCTCGAATTCCGGGGACTGGGACAATGAGCAGTTCTTC

abundance: few
d_gene: .
j_gene: TRBJ2-5
v_gene: TRBV7-9
CDR3aa: CASSLGGGAGRTQYF
CDR3nt: TGTGCCAGCAGCTTAGGAGGCGGGGCCGGGAGAACCCAGTACTTC

abundance: .
d_gene: .
j_gene: TRBJ2-1
v_gene: TRBV7-9
CDR3aa: CASSSIFPYNEQFF
CDR3nt: TGTGCCAGCAGTTCTATATTTCCCTACAATGAGCAGTTCTTC

abundance: few
d_gene: .
j_gene: TRBJ1-1
v_gene: TRBV5-1
CDR3aa: CASSLGAGTDTEAFF
CDR3nt: TGCGCCAGCAGCTTGGGGGCAGGGACGGACACTGAAGCTTTCTTT

abundance: many
d_gene: .
j_gene: TRBJ2-2
v_gene: TRBV5-5
CDR3aa: CASSLGHRDTGELFF
CDR3nt: TGTGCCAGCAGCTTGGGGCACAGGGACACCGGGGAGCTGTTTTTT

abundance: many
d_gene: .
j_gene: TRBJ2-3
v_gene: TRBV20-1
CDR3aa: CSARDPTAGSTDTQYF
CDR3nt: TGCAGTGCTAGAGACCCCACTGCAGGGAGCACAGATACGCAGTATTTT

abundance: .
d_gene: TRBD1
j_gene: TRBJ2-4
v_gene: TRBV12-3/TRBV12-4
CDR3aa: CASRSTGGTNIQYF
CDR3nt: TGTGCCAGCAGGTCAACAGGGGGCACGAACATTCAGTACTTC

abundance: .
d_gene: TRBD1
j_gene: TRBJ1-2
v_gene: TRBV7-8
CDR3aa: CASSTGQGANYGYSF
CDR3nt: TGTGCCAGCAGCACCGGACAGGGGGCGAACTATGGCTACTCCTTC

abundance: .
d_gene: .
j_gene: TRBJ2-1
v_gene: TRBV10-3
CDR3aa: CAISEWTMGNEQFF
CDR3nt: TGTGCCATCAGTGAGTGGACGATGGGAAATGAGCAGTTCTTC

abundance: .
d_gene: .
j_gene: TRBJ1-4
v_gene: TRBV5-6
CDR3aa: CASSFSGHSLLFF
CDR3nt: TGTGCCAGCAGCTTTAGTGGACACTCTCTACTGTTTTTT

abundance: few
d_gene: .
j_gene: TRBJ1-1
v_gene: TRBV7-9
CDR3aa: CASSLFQGATEAFF
CDR3nt: TGTGCCAGCAGCTTGTTCCAGGGAGCCACTGAAGCTTTCTTT

abundance: few
d_gene: .
j_gene: TRBJ2-1
v_gene: TRBV7-2
CDR3aa: CASSTRGLDNEQFF
CDR3nt: TGTGCCAGCAGCACCCGAGGACTCGACAATGAGCAGTTCTTC

abundance: .
d_gene: .
j_gene: TRBJ2-5
v_gene: TRBV4-1
CDR3aa: CASSLKPETQYF
CDR3nt: TGCGCCAGCAGCCTAAAGCCAGAGACCCAGTACTTC

abundance: few
d_gene: TRBD1
j_gene: TRBJ2-3
v_gene: TRBV29-1
CDR3aa: CSVYRGTGGYTDTQYF
CDR3nt: TGCAGCGTCTACCGCGGGACAGGGGGGTACACAGATACGCAGTATTTT

abundance: few
d_gene: TRBD2
j_gene: TRBJ2-3
v_gene: TRBV12-3/TRBV12-4
CDR3aa: CASRPLLAVYTDTQYF
CDR3nt: TGTGCCAGCAGACCTCTACTAGCGGTGTACACAGATACGCAGTATTTT

abundance: many
d_gene: TRBD1
j_gene: TRBJ1-6
v_gene: TRBV7-2
CDR3aa: CASSPQGAGYNSPLHF
CDR3nt: TGTGCCAGCAGCCCACAGGGGGCTGGCTATAATTCACCCCTCCACTTT

abundance: few
d_gene: .
j_gene: TRBJ1-1
v_gene: TRBV3-1
CDR3aa: CASSRPGHENTEAFF
CDR3nt: TGTGCCAGCAGCCGACCGGGACACGAGAACACTGAAGCTTTCTTT